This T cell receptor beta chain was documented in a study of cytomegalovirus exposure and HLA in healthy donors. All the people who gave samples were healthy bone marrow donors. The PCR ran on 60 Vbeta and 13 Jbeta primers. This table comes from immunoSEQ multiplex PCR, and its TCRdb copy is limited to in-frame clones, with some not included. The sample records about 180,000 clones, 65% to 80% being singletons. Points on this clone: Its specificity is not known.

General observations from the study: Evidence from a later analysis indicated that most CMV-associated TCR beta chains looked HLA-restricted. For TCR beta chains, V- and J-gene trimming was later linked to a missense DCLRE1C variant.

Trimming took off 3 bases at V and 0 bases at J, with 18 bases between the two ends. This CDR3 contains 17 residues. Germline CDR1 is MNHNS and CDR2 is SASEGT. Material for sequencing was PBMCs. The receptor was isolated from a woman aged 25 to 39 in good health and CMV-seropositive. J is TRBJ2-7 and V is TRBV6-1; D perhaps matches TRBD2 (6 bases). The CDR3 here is CASSDIPGRESSYEQYF. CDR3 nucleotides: TGTGCCAGCAGTGACATACCGGGACGGGAGAGCTCCTACGAGCAGTACTTC.